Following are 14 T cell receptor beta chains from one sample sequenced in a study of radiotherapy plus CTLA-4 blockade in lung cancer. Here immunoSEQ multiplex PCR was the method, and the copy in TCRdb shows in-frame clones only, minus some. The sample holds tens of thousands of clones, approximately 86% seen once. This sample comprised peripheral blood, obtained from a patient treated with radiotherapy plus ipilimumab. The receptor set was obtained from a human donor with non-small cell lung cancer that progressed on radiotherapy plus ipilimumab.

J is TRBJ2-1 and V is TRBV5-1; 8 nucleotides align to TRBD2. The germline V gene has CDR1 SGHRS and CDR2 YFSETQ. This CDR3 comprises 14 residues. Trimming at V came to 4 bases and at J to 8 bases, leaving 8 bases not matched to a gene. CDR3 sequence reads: CASSPGTSFHEQFF. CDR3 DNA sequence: TGCGCCAGCAGCCCAGGGACTAGTTTCCATGAGCAGTTCTTC. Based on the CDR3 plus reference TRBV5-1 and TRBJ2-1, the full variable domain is KAGVTQTPRYLIKTRGQQVTLSCSPISGHRSVSWYQQTPGQGLQFLFEYFSETQRNKGNFPGRFSGRQFSNSRSEMNVSTLELGDSALYLCASSPGTSFHEQFFGPGTRLTVL.

The CDR3, as DNA: TGTGCCAGCTCACCACCGGGACAGGGGTATAATTCACCCCTCCACTTT. This codes for CASSPPGQGYNSPLHF. V and J are TRBV18 and TRBJ1-6, with 10 bases aligning to TRBD1. This CDR3 spans 16 amino acids. With V trimmed by 0 bases and J by 4 bases, 0 bases remained unmatched. The V gene's germline CDR1 is KGHSH and CDR2 LQKENI.

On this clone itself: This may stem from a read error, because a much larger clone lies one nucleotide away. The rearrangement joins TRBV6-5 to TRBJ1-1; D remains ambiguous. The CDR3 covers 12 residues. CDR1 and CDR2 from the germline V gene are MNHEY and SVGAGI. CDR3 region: CASTHRVTEALF. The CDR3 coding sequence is TGTGCCAGCACTCACCGGGTTACTGAAGCTCTCTTT.

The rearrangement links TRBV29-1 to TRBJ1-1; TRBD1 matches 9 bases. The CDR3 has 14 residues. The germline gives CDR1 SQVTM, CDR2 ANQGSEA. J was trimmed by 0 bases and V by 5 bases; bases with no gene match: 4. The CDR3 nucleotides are TGCAGCGTTCAACAGGGGGCGCTGAACACTGAAGCTTTCTTT. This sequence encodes CSVQQGALNTEAFF.

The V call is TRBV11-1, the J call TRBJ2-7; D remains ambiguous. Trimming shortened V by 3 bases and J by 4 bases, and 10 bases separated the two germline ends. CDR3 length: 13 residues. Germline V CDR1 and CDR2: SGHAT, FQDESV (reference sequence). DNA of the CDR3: TGTGCCAGCAGCTTGTCCCCAGAGTACGAGCAGTACTTC. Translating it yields CASSLSPEYEQYF.

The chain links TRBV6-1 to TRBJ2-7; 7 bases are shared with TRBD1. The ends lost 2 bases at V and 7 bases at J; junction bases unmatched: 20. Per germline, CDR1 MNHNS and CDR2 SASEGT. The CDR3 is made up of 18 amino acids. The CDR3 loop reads CASSEPPLGGQRRKEQYF. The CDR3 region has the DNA TGTGCCAGCAGTGAACCCCCCTTAGGGGGACAGCGACGGAAAGAGCAGTACTTC.

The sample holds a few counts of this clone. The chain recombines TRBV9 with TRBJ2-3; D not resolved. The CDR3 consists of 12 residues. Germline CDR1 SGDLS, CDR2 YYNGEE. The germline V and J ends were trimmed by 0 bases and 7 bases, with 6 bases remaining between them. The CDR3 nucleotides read TGTGCCAGCAGCGTAGGGACCAATACGCAGTATTTT. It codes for CASSVGTNTQYF.

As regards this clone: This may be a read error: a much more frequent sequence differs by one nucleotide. CDR3 residues: CASSVGNTIYF. The CDR3 nucleotides read TGTGCCAGCAGTGTCGGAAACACCATATATTTT. The chain links TRBV6-6 to TRBJ1-3, with D hard to call. V was trimmed by 5 bases and J by 4 bases, leaving 3 bases between them. The CDR3 loop spans 11 amino acids. In germline, CDR1 is MNHNY, CDR2 SVGAGI (reference sequence).

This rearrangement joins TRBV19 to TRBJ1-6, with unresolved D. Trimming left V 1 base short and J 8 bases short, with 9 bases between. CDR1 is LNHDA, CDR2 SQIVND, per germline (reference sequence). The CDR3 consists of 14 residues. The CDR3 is CASSIGFWDSPLHF. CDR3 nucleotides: TGTGCCAGTAGTATAGGTTTTTGGGATTCACCCCTCCACTTT.

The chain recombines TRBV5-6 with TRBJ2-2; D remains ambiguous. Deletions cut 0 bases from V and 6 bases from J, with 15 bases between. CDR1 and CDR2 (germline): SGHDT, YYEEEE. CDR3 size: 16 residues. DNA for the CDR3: TGTGCCAGCAGCTTGGGCCCCCCGGCCCTATCCGGGGAGCTGTTTTTT. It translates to CASSLGPPALSGELFF. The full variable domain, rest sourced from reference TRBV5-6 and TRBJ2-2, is DAGVTQSPTHLIKTRGQQVTLRCSPKSGHDTVSWYQQALGQGPQFIFQYYEEEERQRGNFPDRFSGHQFPNYSSELNVNALLLGDSALYLCASSLGPPALSGELFFGEGSRLTVL.

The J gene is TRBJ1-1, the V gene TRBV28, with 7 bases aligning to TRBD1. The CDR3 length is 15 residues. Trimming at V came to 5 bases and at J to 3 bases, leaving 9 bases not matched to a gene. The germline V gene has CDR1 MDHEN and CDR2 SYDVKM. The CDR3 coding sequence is TGTGCCAGCAGTCCTCCCCAGGGGGTAGACACTGAAGCTTTCTTT. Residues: CASSPPQGVDTEAFF.

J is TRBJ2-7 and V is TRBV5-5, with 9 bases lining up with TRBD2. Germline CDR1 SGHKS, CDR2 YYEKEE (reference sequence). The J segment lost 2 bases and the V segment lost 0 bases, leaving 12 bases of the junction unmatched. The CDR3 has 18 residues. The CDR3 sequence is CASSLAFGVAGDAYEQYF. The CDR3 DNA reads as TGTGCCAGCAGCTTGGCCTTCGGTGTAGCGGGGGACGCCTACGAGCAGTACTTC.

CDR3 amino acids: CASSWAPSADTQYF. CDR3 nucleotide sequence: TGCGCCAGCAGCTGGGCGCCCAGTGCAGATACGCAGTATTTT. The chain couples TRBV4-1 to TRBJ2-3; D is unclear. Germline V gene data show CDR1 as MGHRA and CDR2 as YSYEKL. The CDR3 consists of 14 residues. The V end lost 5 bases, the J end lost 4 bases, and 13 bases lay between the germline ends.

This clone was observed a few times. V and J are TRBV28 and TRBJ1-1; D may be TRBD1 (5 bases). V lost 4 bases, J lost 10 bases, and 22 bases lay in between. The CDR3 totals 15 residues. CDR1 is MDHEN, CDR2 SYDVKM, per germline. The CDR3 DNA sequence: TGTGCCAGCAGTTCCTCCGGGACGACCGTTCGAAGAGCTTTCTTT. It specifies CASSSSGTTVRRAFF.